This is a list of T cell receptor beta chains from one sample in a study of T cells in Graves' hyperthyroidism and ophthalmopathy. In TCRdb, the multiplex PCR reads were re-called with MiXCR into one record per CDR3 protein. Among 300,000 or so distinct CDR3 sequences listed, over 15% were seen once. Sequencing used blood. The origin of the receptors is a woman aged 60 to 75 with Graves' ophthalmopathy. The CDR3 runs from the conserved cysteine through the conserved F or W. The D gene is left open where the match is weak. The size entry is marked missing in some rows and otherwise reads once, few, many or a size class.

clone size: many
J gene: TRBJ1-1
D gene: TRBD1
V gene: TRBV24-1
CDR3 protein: CATSDNSRDREVYQVYTEAFF
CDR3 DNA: TGTGCCACCAGTGACAACTCCCGGGACAGGGAAGTCTACCAGGTGTACACTGAAGCTTTCTTT

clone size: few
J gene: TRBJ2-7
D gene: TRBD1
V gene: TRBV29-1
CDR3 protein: CSAGTGFSYEQYF
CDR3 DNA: TGCAGCGCGGGGACAGGGTTCTCCTACGAGCAGTACTTC

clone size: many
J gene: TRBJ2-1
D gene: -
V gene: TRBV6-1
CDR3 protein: CASSYKGAGGRSNEQFF
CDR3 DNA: TGTGCCAGCAGTTACAAAGGGGCAGGGGGGCGTTCGAATGAGCAGTTCTTC

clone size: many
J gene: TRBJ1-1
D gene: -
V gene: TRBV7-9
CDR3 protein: CASSSPGNVAEAFF
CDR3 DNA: TGTGCCAGCAGCTCCCCAGGGAACGTCGCTGAAGCTTTCTTT

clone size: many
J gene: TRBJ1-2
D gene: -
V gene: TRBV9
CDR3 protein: CASSVRKTDESGYTF
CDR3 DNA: TGTGCCAGCAGCGTACGGAAAACCGACGAGTCCGGCTACACCTTC

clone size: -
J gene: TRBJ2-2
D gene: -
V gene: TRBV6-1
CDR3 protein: CASRTHLLPGADTGELFF
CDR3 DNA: TGTGCCAGCAGAACCCACTTACTTCCGGGAGCTGACACCGGGGAGCTGTTTTTT

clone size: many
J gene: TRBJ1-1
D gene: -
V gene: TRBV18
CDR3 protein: CASSPIRGNTEAFF
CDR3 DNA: TGTGCCAGCTCCCCTATCCGGGGGAACACTGAAGCTTTCTTT

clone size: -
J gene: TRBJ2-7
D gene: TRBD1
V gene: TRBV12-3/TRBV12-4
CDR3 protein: CASSRDRGVGEQYF
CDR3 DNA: TGTGCCAGCAGCCGGGACAGGGGAGTAGGGGAGCAGTACTTC

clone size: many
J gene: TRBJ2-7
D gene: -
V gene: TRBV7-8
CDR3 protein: CASSFGISYEQYF
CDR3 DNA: TGTGCCAGCAGCTTTGGGATCTCCTACGAGCAGTACTTC

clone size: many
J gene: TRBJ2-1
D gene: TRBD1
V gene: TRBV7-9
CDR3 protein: CASSLAGGQGNEQFF
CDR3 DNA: TGTGCCAGCAGCTTAGCCGGGGGACAGGGGAATGAGCAGTTCTTC

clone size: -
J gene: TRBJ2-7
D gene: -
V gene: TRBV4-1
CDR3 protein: CASSHPNGYEQYF
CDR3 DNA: TGCGCCAGCAGCCACCCAAACGGGTACGAGCAGTACTTC

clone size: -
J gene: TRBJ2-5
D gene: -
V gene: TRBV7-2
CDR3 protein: CASSLGAGGETQYF
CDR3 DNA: TGTGCCAGCAGCTTAGGGGCCGGCGGGGAGACCCAGTACTTC

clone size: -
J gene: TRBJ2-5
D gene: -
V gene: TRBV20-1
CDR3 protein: CSARGGEETQYF
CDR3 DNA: TGCAGTGCTAGAGGCGGGGAAGAGACCCAGTACTTC

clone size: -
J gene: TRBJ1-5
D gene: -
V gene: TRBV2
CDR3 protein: CASRPPNQPQHF
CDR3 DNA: TGTGCCAGCAGGCCACCCAATCAGCCCCAGCATTTT

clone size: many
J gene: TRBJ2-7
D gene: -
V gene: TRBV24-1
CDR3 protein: CATSLGLAGTEQYF
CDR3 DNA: TGTGCCACCAGTTTGGGGTTGGCAGGGACCGAGCAGTACTTC

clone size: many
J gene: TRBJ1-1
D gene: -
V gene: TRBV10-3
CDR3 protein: CAISVTGTNTEAFF
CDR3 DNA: TGTGCCATCAGTGTGACGGGGACCAACACTGAAGCTTTCTTT

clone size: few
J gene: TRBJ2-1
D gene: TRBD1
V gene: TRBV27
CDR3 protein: CASRNRGSYNEQFF
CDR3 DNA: TGTGCCAGCAGGAACAGGGGATCCTACAATGAGCAGTTCTTC

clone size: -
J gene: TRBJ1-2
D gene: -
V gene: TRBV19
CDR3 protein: CASFGELTGPTLNYGYTF
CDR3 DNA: TGTGCCAGTTTTGGGGAATTGACGGGACCCACTCTTAACTATGGCTACACCTTC

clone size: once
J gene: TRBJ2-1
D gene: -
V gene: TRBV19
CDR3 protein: CASSTQGDEQFF
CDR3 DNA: TGTGCCAGTAGTACACAGGGCGATGAGCAGTTCTTC

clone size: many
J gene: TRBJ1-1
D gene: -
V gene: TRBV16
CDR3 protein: CASSQVVLSNTEAFF
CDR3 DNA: TGTGCCAGCAGCCAGGTAGTCCTATCGAACACTGAAGCTTTCTTT

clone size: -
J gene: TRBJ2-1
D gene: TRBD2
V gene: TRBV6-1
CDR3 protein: CASGPGGTDNEQFF
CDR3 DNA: TGTGCCAGCGGTCCGGGGGGGACCGACAATGAGCAGTTCTTC

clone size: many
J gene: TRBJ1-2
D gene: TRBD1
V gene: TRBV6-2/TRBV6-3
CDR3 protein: CASSSKGGDRRNYGYTF
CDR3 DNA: TGTGCCAGCAGTTCAAAAGGGGGCGACAGGAGAAACTATGGCTACACCTTC

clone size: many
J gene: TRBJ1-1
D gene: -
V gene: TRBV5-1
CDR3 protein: CASSPLGVGNTEAFF
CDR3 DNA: TGCGCCAGCAGCCCTTTGGGTGTGGGGAACACTGAAGCTTTCTTT

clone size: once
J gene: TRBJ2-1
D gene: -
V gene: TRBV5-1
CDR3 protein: CASSWDLYNEQFF
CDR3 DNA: TGCGCCAGCAGCTGGGACCTATACAATGAGCAGTTCTTC

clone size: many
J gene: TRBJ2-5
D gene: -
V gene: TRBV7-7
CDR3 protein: CASSLAGAGEETQYF
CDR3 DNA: TGTGCCAGCAGCTTAGCGGGTGCAGGGGAGGAGACCCAGTACTTC

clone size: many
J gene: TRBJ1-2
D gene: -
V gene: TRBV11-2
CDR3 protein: CASSPVRDLGGYTF
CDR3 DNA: TGTGCCAGCAGCCCAGTGAGGGATTTAGGTGGCTACACCTTC

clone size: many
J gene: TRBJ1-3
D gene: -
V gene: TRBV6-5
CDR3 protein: CASSYEDGGRGTIYF
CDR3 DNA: TGTGCCAGCAGTTACGAAGATGGAGGGAGGGGCACCATATATTTT

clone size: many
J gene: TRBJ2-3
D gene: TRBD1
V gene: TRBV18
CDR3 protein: CASSPSGQGASDTQYF
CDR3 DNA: TGTGCCAGCTCACCATCGGGACAGGGGGCATCAGATACGCAGTATTTT

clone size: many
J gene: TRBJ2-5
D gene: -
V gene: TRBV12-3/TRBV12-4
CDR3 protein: CASRKGAQETQYF
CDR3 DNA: TGTGCCAGCAGAAAAGGAGCCCAAGAGACCCAGTACTTC

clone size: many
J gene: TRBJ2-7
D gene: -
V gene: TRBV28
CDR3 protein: CASSSPPDRGQYF
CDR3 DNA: TGTGCCAGCAGTTCCCCCCCCGACCGGGGGCAGTACTTC

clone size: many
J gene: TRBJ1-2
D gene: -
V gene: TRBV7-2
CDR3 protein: CASSSLGGAGDCTF
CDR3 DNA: TGTGCCAGCAGCTCCCTCGGGGGGGCCGGCGACTGCACCTTC

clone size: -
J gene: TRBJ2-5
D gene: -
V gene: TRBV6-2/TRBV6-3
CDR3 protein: CASSYPIGGAETQYF
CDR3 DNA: TGTGCCAGCAGTTACCCCATAGGGGGGGCGGAGACCCAGTACTTC

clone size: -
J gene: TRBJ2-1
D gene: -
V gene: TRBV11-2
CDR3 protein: CASSFPGDYNEQFF
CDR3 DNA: TGTGCCAGCAGCTTCCCCGGCGACTACAATGAGCAGTTCTTC

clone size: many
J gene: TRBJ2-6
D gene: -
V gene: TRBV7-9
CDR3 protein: CASSPLGAGANVLTF
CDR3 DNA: TGTGCCAGCAGCCCCCTGGGGGCCGGGGCCAACGTCCTGACTTTC

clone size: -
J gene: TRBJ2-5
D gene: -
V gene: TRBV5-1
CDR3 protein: CASSFDHKETQYF
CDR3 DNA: TGCGCCAGCAGCTTCGACCACAAAGAGACCCAGTACTTC

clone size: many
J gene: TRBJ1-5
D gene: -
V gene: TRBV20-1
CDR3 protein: CSARDGSRGGQPQHF
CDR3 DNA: TGCAGTGCTAGAGATGGATCCCGAGGGGGTCAGCCCCAGCATTTT

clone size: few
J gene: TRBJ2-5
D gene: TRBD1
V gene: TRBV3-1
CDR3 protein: CASSIRTGRKETQYF
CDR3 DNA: TGTGCCAGCAGCATCCGGACAGGGCGGAAAGAGACCCAGTACTTC

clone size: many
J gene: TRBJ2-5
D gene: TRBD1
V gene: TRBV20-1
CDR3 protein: CSARTGGGETQYF
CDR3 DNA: TGCAGTGCTAGAACAGGGGGAGGAGAGACCCAGTACTTC

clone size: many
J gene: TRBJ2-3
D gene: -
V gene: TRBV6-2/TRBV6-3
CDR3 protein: CASTSIGDIPDTQYF
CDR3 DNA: TGTGCCAGCACCAGCATAGGGGACATTCCAGATACGCAGTATTTT

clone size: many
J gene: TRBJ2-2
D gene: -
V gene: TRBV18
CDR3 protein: CASSPRQVETTGELFF
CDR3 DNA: TGTGCCAGCTCACCAAGGCAGGTGGAGACCACCGGGGAGCTGTTTTTT

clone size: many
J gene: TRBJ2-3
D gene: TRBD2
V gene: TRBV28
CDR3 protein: CASSSPSGSSDTQYF
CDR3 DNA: TGTGCCAGCAGTAGCCCTAGCGGGAGTTCAGATACGCAGTATTTT

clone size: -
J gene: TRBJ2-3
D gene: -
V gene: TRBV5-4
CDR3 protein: CASSFPRGRGGTDTQYF
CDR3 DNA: TGTGCCAGCAGCTTCCCCCGGGGCAGGGGGGGCACAGATACGCAGTATTTT

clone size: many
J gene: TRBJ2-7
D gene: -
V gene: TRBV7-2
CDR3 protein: CASSLVAYEQYF
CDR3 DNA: TGTGCCAGCAGCTTAGTAGCCTACGAGCAGTACTTC

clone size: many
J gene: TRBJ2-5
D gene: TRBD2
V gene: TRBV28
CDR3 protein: CASSWAGVVETQYF
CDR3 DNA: TGTGCCAGCAGTTGGGCGGGAGTCGTAGAGACCCAGTACTTC

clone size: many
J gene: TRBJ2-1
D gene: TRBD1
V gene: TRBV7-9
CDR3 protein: CASSNRDRGSNEQFF
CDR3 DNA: TGTGCCAGCAGTAACCGGGACAGGGGTTCCAATGAGCAGTTCTTC

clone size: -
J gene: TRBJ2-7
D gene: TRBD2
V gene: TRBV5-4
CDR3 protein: CASTRGGTSPYEQYF
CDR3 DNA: TGTGCCAGCACGAGGGGGGGGACTAGCCCCTACGAGCAGTACTTC

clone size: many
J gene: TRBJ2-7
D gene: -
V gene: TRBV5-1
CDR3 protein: CASRRTNGEQYF
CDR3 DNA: TGCGCCAGCAGACGGACGAATGGCGAGCAGTACTTC

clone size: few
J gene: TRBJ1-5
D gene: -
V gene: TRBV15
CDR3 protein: CATSRGSTSRTGQPQHF
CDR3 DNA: TGTGCCACCAGCAGAGGGTCGACCTCAAGAACAGGACAGCCCCAGCATTTT

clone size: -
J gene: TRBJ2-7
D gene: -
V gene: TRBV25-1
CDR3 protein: CASSVTGRYEQYF
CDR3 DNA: TGTGCCAGCAGTGTAACGGGGCGCTACGAGCAGTACTTC

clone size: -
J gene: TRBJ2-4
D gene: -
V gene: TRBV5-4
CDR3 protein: CASSLGPPGNIQYF
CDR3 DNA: TGTGCCAGCAGCTTGGGCCCCCCAGGGAACATTCAGTACTTC

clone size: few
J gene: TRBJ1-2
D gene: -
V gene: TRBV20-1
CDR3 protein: CSAHSDGNYGYTF
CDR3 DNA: TGCAGTGCTCACTCCGATGGTAACTATGGCTACACCTTC

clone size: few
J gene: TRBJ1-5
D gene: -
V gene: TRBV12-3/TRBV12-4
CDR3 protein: CASSFSSNQPQHF
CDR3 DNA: TGTGCCAGCAGTTTTAGTAGCAATCAGCCCCAGCATTTT

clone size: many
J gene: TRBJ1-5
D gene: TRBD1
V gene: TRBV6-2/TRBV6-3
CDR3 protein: CASSPGQLSNQPQHF
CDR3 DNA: TGTGCCAGCAGTCCGGGACAGCTTAGCAATCAGCCCCAGCATTTT

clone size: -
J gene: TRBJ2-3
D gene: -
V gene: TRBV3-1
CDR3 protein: CASSQDTGPDTQYF
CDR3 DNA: TGTGCCAGCAGCCAAGACACCGGGCCAGATACGCAGTATTTT

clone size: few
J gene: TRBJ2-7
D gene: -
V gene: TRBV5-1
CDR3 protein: CASRSLRGNEQYF
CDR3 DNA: TGCGCCAGCAGGTCTTTGAGGGGCAACGAGCAGTACTTC